The 22 T cell receptor beta chains listed next were all sequenced from one sample in a study of CD8+ T cells in alopecia areata. cDNA prepared by RNA extraction and subsequent reverse transcription served as the template for sequencing. Clones were read by immunoSEQ multiplex PCR, and TCRdb kept only the in-frame ones, dropping some. The table shows approximately 150,000 clones, with approximately 56% occurring only once. The source material was CD8+ T cells sorted from blood. The source of these receptors is a human donor in good health.

The J gene is TRBJ2-2, the V gene TRBV5-1; a possible D gene is TRBD1 (5 bases). The CDR3 sequence is 12 residues long. Germline V gene sequence: CDR1 SGHRS, CDR2 YFSETQ. V was shortened by 7 bases and J by 7 bases, with 11 bases between the two germline ends. CDR3 nucleotides: TGCGCCAGCCACAGGTACCACGGGGAGCTGTTTTTT. Protein sequence: CASHRYHGELFF.

The gene calls are TRBV5-6 and TRBJ2-3; D not certain. V lost 6 bases and J lost 7, with 9 bases in between. Germline values: CDR1 SGHDT, CDR2 YYEEEE. There are 11 residues in the CDR3. In nucleotides, the CDR3 is TGTGCCAGCACGGATTCTTATACGCAGTATTTT. Translating gives CASTDSYTQYF.

The CDR3 loop reads CASSLQYF. The CDR3 region has the DNA TGTGCCAGCAGCCTTCAGTATTTT. The genes are TRBV9 and TRBJ2-3; D not resolved. The CDR3 has 8 residues. V was pared by 4 bases and J by 12 bases, with 3 bases between. Germline V lookup: CDR1 SGDLS, CDR2 YYNGEE. Looking up the rest from reference TRBV9 and TRBJ2-3 gives the full variable domain: DSGVTQTPKHLITATGQRVTLRCSPRSGDLSVYWYQQSLDQGLQFLIQYYNGEERAKGNILERFSAQQFPDLHSELNLSSLELGDSALYFCASSLQYFGPGTRLTVL.

Details on this clone: Compared with germline, one end of the junction differs, possibly owing to a read error. V and J are TRBV6-5 and TRBJ1-6; D is unclear. CDR1 and CDR2 from the germline V gene are MNHEY and SVGAGI. This CDR3 is 13 amino acids long. CDR3 sequence: CAISGSTLETLHF. CDR3 in DNA: TGTGCCATCAGTGGATCGACCCTTGAAACCCTCCACTTT.

The chain couples TRBV14 to TRBJ2-1; no definite D call. Germline CDR1 reads SGHDN; CDR2 reads FVKESK. The CDR3 covers 11 residues. Trimming shortened V by 1 base and J by 10 bases, and 5 bases separated the two germline ends. Written as DNA, the CDR3 is TGTGCCAGCAGCCAAGTCGGGGAGCAGTTCTTC. Translated: CASSQVGEQFF.

This clone has only one observation. This chain uses TRBV4-1 with TRBJ2-7; 10 bases line up with TRBD1. Germline-derived CDR1 and CDR2 are MGHRA and YSYEKL. V dropped 4 bases and J dropped 7; count of bases not matched to a gene: 4. The CDR3 contains 13 residues. The CDR3 DNA follows: TGCGCCAGCAGCCCCGGGACAGGGGAGGAGCAGTACTTC. This sequence encodes CASSPGTGEEQYF.

The V gene is TRBV25-1, the J gene TRBJ2-2; perhaps TRBD2 as D (7 bases). The CDR3 length is 12 residues. In germline, CDR1 is MGHDK, CDR2 SYGVNS. Trimming removed 8 bases at V and 6 bases at J, with 10 bases between. For the CDR3, the DNA is TGTGCCAGCGGGCGGGGGCCCGGGGAGCTGTTTTTT. Protein: CASGRGPGELFF.

The CDR3: CASSTPDSTGNEQFF. DNA of the CDR3: TGTGCCAGCAGCACCCCAGACTCGACGGGGAATGAGCAGTTCTTC. The chain uses TRBV9 and TRBJ2-1; D perhaps matches TRBD2 (5 bases). V gave up 4 bases and J gave up 7 bases, with 18 bases separating them. CDR3 length equals 15 residues. CDR1 and CDR2 (germline): SGDLS, YYNGEE.

This clone appeared once. The gene calls are TRBV9 and TRBJ2-2, with D unresolved. Trimming stripped 0 bases from V and 5 bases from J, with 2 bases between. This CDR3 is built from 12 residues. CDR1 SGDLS and CDR2 YYNGEE come from the germline V gene. Here the CDR3 reads CASSVETGELFF. DNA for the CDR3: TGTGCCAGCAGCGTAGAGACCGGGGAGCTGTTTTTT.

The V and J genes are TRBV5-1 and TRBJ2-1, with TRBD2 identical over 13 bases. CDR1 and CDR2 from the germline V gene are SGHRS and YFSETQ. After removal of 4 bases from V and 12 bases from J, the junction contained 7 bases not matched to a gene. The CDR3 runs to 14 residues. The CDR3 DNA follows: TGCGCCAGCAGCCCGGGACTAGCGGGATGGGTGCAGTTCTTC. Its protein product is CASSPGLAGWVQFF. The full variable domain, rest sourced from reference TRBV5-1 and TRBJ2-1, is KAGVTQTPRYLIKTRGQQVTLSCSPISGHRSVSWYQQTPGQGLQFLFEYFSETQRNKGNFPGRFSGRQFSNSRSEMNVSTLELGDSALYLCASSPGLAGWVQFFGPGTRLTVL.

This chain connects TRBV29-1 to TRBJ2-7; D gene unclear. V was trimmed by 1 base and J by 3 bases, leaving 7 bases between them. This CDR3 contains 12 residues. The germline gives CDR1 SQVTM, CDR2 ANQGSEA. CDR3 region: CSVEGPGYEQYF. CDR3 in DNA: TGCAGCGTTGAAGGCCCCGGCTACGAGCAGTACTTC.

This CDR3 reads CASSLAGTSGTGELFF. The CDR3 nucleotides read TGTGCCAGCAGCTTAGCGGGGACTAGCGGCACCGGGGAGCTGTTTTTT. V and J are TRBV7-6 and TRBJ2-2; TRBD2 agrees at 11 bases. V was clipped by 0 bases and J by 4 bases; unmatched bases: 1. This CDR3 comprises 16 residues. Germline V gives CDR1 SGHVS, CDR2 FNYEAQ.

V usage is TRBV25-1 and J usage is TRBJ2-7; D unclear. The germline V and J ends were trimmed by 10 bases and 3 bases, with 10 bases remaining between them. Germline-derived CDR1 and CDR2 are MGHDK and SYGVNS. The CDR3 extends over 11 amino acids. For the CDR3, the DNA is TGTGCCACCTCTCTGGACTACGAGCAGTACTTC. This gives the protein CATSLDYEQYF.

This sequence joins TRBV29-1 and TRBJ2-1, with D perhaps matching TRBD2 (5 bases). The CDR3 has 13 residues. V lost 7 bases to trimming and J lost 10 bases, with 20 bases between them. CDR1 is SQVTM, CDR2 ANQGSEA, per germline. This CDR3 is CSAWDLGGGEQFF. The DNA of the CDR3 is TGCAGCGCCTGGGATCTCGGAGGCGGCGAGCAGTTCTTC.

This clone was picked up one time. The V gene is TRBV7-9, the J gene TRBJ2-5, with 9 bases fitting TRBD1. The V and J ends lost 4 bases and 3 bases, in that order; junction bases with no gene match: 3. The germline CDR1 and CDR2 sequences are SEHNR and FQNEAQ (reference sequence). The CDR3 is 14 amino acids. Here the CDR3 reads CASSWGQGKETQYF. The CDR3 DNA sequence: TGTGCCAGCAGCTGGGGACAGGGCAAAGAGACCCAGTACTTC.

This chain links TRBV29-1 with TRBJ1-3, with a tentative D call TRBD1 (5 bases). In germline, CDR1 is SQVTM, CDR2 ANQGSEA. The V gene lost 3 bases and the J gene lost 1 base, with 7 bases spanning the gap. The CDR3 runs 13 residues. The CDR3 spells CSVDSGSGNTIYF. The CDR3 region has the DNA TGCAGCGTTGATTCAGGGTCTGGAAACACCATATATTTT.

The chain employs TRBV9 and TRBJ2-1; no reliable D call. The germline V gene has CDR1 SGDLS and CDR2 YYNGEE. Trimming took 3 bases from V and 10 from J, leaving 8 bases between them. This CDR3 is built from 11 residues. DNA of the CDR3: TGTGCCAGCAGCGGGCTCTCGGAGCAGTTCTTC. It yields the protein CASSGLSEQFF.

The chain combines TRBV27 with TRBJ2-1; D is uncertain. This CDR3 has 13 amino acids. Looked up from germline, CDR1 is MNHEY and CDR2 is SMNVEV (reference sequence). Trimming pared 5 bases from V and 7 bases from J, leaving 12 bases between. The CDR3 spells CASSPLSGNEQFF. The CDR3 DNA follows: TGTGCCAGCAGTCCTCTTTCCGGGAATGAGCAGTTCTTC.

This clone was seen a handful of times. The gene calls are TRBV12-1 and TRBJ2-2; TRBD2, the D gene given by the table, was not confirmed from the DNA. TRBV12-1 is classified as a pseudogene. CDR3 length: 15 residues. DNA of the CDR3: TGTGCCAGCAGCTTCGGGATTTGTGCCACCGGGGAGCTGTTTTTT. This translates into CASSFGICATGELFF.

The genes are TRBV13 and TRBJ2-7; 9 bases line up with TRBD2. Germline trimming cut 6 bases from V and 4 bases from J; bases unmatched to any gene: 10. CDR1 is PRHDT, CDR2 FYEKMQ, per germline (reference sequence). CDR3 size: 15 residues. In DNA, the CDR3 is TGTGCCAGCAGACGAGCAACTAGCGGGCAGTACGAGCAGTACTTC. Its protein is CASRRATSGQYEQYF.

The chain couples TRBV28 to TRBJ2-3, with D unclear. Trimming removed 2 bases from V and 0 bases from J, with 12 bases in between. CDR1 is MDHEN, CDR2 SYDVKM, per germline. The CDR3 extends over 16 amino acids. This CDR3 reads CASSLGESSSTDTQYF. In DNA, the CDR3 is TGTGCCAGCAGTTTAGGAGAATCTTCTAGCACAGATACGCAGTATTTT.

This clone was seen more than once but under ten times. V and J are TRBV7-6 and TRBJ1-1; D not certain. CDR3 size: 16 residues. The V gene lost 1 base and the J gene lost 3 bases, with 15 bases spanning the gap. CDR1 and CDR2 from the germline V gene are SGHVS and FNYEAQ. In DNA, the CDR3 is TGTGCCAGCAGCTTAGGAGAGGACGGGTTGGACACTGAAGCTTTCTTT. It encodes CASSLGEDGLDTEAFF. Full variable domain (rest looked up from reference TRBV7-6 and TRBJ1-1): GAGVSQSPRYKVTKRGQDVALRCDPISGHVSLYWYRQALGQGPEFLTYFNYEAQQDKSGLPNDRFSAERPEGSISTLTIQRTEQRDSAMYRCASSLGEDGLDTEAFFGQGTRLTVV.